Each of the 14 T cell receptor beta chains below was sequenced from the same sample in a study of beta chain features in type 1 diabetes. Whole-study findings and limits: Shorter TCRB CDR3s, moderately but significantly so, were found in Type 1 diabetes patients in all four CD4+ subsets.

Their cognate antigens are unknown. The study reverse transcribed the entire isolated RNA, so it sequenced expressed TCRB transcripts. Profiled with immunoSEQ multiplex PCR; TCRdb holds only in-frame clones, not every one. The table lists tens of thousands of clones, around 56% of them singletons, with 2.6% in the top ten. Material: Tregs from blood. All receptors derive from a woman aged 35 to 49 with type 1 diabetes.

The rearrangement links TRBV5-4 to TRBJ1-1; TRBD1 matches 7 bases. The junction had 5 bases not matched to a gene; V was cut back by 4 bases and J by 5 bases. The CDR3 has 13 amino acids. Looked up from germline, CDR1 is SGHNT and CDR2 is YYREEE (reference sequence). CDR3 amino acids: CASSKTGETEAFF. In nucleotides, the CDR3 is TGTGCCAGCAGCAAAACAGGGGAGACTGAAGCTTTCTTT.

The V and J genes are TRBV7-2 and TRBJ2-3; D call uncertain. V dropped 3 bases and J dropped 0 bases, with 10 bases sitting between them. Looked up from germline, CDR1 is SGHTA and CDR2 is FQGNSA. The CDR3 is made up of 15 amino acids. In DNA form, the CDR3 reads TGTGCCAGCAGCTTTACCGGTACTAGCACAGATACGCAGTATTTT. It specifies CASSFTGTSTDTQYF.

V and J are TRBV2 and TRBJ1-4, with D tentatively TRBD1 (5 bases). CDR1 is SNHLY and CDR2 is FYNNEI in the germline V gene. Trimming pared 4 bases from V and 2 bases from J, leaving 11 bases between. CDR3 length equals 15 residues. The chain's CDR3 is CASSVGGATNEKLFF. The CDR3 nucleotides read TGTGCCAGCAGTGTCGGAGGGGCCACTAATGAAAAACTGTTTTTT.

V is TRBV6-5 and J is TRBJ1-2; tentative D call: TRBD1 (6 bases). The CDR3 extends over 14 amino acids. The germline V and J ends were trimmed by 0 bases and 4 bases, with 9 bases remaining between them. From germline, CDR1 is MNHEY and CDR2 SVGAGI. CDR3: CASSYSAGAYGYTF. The CDR3 DNA reads as TGTGCCAGCAGTTACTCGGCAGGGGCCTATGGCTACACCTTC.

With regard to this clone: Other DNA sequences in this sample translate to the same CDR3. CDR3 amino acids: CASSLGGDRFSYEQYF. DNA of the CDR3: TGTGCCAGCAGCTTGGGGGGGGACCGCTTCTCCTACGAGCAGTACTTC. The chain uses TRBV5-5 and TRBJ2-7, with TRBD2 as a possible D gene (6 bases). The CDR3 contains 16 residues. V shed 0 bases and J shed 0 bases, with 13 bases lying between them. In germline, CDR1 is SGHKS, CDR2 YYEKEE (reference sequence).

This clone has just a few counts. This chain links TRBV5-1 with TRBJ2-3, with TRBD2 identical over 8 bases. V trimming: 0 bases; J trimming: 4 bases; junction bases outside the gene matches: 4. The CDR3 is 15 amino acids. CDR1 SGHRS and CDR2 YFSETQ come from the germline V gene. In nucleotides, the CDR3 is TGCGCCAGCAGCTTGGGCGGGAGGAGGCCAGATACGCAGTATTTT. The encoded protein is CASSLGGRRPDTQYF.

In its sample, this clone was seen a few times. The chain links TRBV29-1 to TRBJ2-7; TRBD1 might be the D (7 bases). The CDR3 runs to 13 residues. V gave up 4 bases and J gave up 5 bases, with 15 bases separating them. In germline, CDR1 is SQVTM, CDR2 ANQGSEA. CDR3 coding DNA: TGCAGCGTTGTGTCTGCAGGGGGGCACGAGCAGTACTTC. Its translation is CSVVSAGGHEQYF.

The rearrangement joins TRBV19 to TRBJ1-5, with 10 bases that match TRBD1. Germline values: CDR1 LNHDA, CDR2 SQIVND (reference sequence). The CDR3 is made up of 14 amino acids. After removal of 6 bases from V and 6 bases from J, the junction contained 5 bases not matched to a gene. The DNA of the CDR3 is TGTGCCAGTAGGCGACAGGGGGCCGCTCAGCCCCAGCATTTT. It codes for CASRRQGAAQPQHF. The whole variable domain, remainder taken from reference TRBV19 and TRBJ1-5, is DGGITQSPKYLFRKEGQNVTLSCEQNLNHDAMYWYRQDPGQGLRLIYYSQIVNDFQKGDIAEGYSVSREKKESFPLTVTSAQKNPTAFYLCASRRQGAAQPQHFGDGTRLSIL.

This clone turned up a few times. The CDR3 sequence: CASSPPGRNTGELFF. The CDR3 region has the DNA TGTGCCAGCTCACCACCGGGGAGAAACACCGGGGAGCTGTTTTTT. This rearrangement joins TRBV18 to TRBJ2-2; D possibly corresponds to TRBD2 (5 bases). The CDR3 contains 15 residues. The germline V and J ends were trimmed by 0 bases and 2 bases, with 7 bases remaining between them. The germline V gene has CDR1 KGHSH and CDR2 LQKENI.

The chain combines TRBV7-3 with TRBJ2-5; 8 nucleotides agree with TRBD2. This CDR3 is built from 16 residues. Germline V gene sequence: CDR1 SGHTA, CDR2 FQGTGA. V dropped 6 bases and J dropped 1; count of bases not matched to a gene: 10. The CDR3 region is CASSIGLRGAQETQYF. The DNA of the CDR3 is TGTGCCAGCAGTATCGGGCTGCGGGGGGCCCAAGAGACCCAGTACTTC.

This chain uses TRBV10-3 with TRBJ2-7, with D possibly TRBD2 on 6 matching bases. CDR1 is ENHRY and CDR2 is SYGVKD in the germline V gene. The CDR3 runs to 12 residues. V was pared by 2 bases and J by 5 bases, with 7 bases between. DNA for the CDR3: TGTGCCATCAGTGAGGGGGGGAACGAGCAGTACTTC. Encoded protein: CAISEGGNEQYF.

The gene calls are TRBV5-1 and TRBJ1-1; D remains ambiguous. V was shortened by 2 bases and J by 8 bases, with 7 bases between the two germline ends. Germline V gene data show CDR1 as SGHRS and CDR2 as YFSETQ. The CDR3 length is 11 residues. CDR3 amino acids: CASSLNREAFF. The CDR3 region has the DNA TGCGCCAGCAGCTTAAATCGGGAAGCTTTCTTT.

This clone was observed a handful of times. The rearrangement uses TRBV29-1 and TRBJ2-7, with D tentatively TRBD2 (5 bases). Germline V gene sequence: CDR1 SQVTM, CDR2 ANQGSEA. This CDR3 region has 11 residues. V lost 4 bases, J lost 6 bases, and 10 bases lay in between. CDR3 sequence (DNA): TGCAGCGTTGGGCTAGCTCTCGAGCAGTACTTC. It is translated as CSVGLALEQYF.

This chain links TRBV10-2 with TRBJ1-1; D is possibly TRBD1 (6 bases). The length of the CDR3 is 14 residues. V was clipped by 8 bases and J by 5 bases, with 18 bases between them. CDR1 and CDR2 (germline): WSHSY, SAAADI. The CDR3 DNA sequence: TGCGCCAGCGGGGATAGGCGGGGGCGGACTGAAGCTTTCTTT. Its translation: CASGDRRGRTEAFF.